This TCR beta chain was obtained from a study of cytomegalovirus exposure and HLA in healthy donors. Trimming removed 2 bases from V and 4 bases from J, with 26 bases in between. CDR1 KGHSH and CDR2 LQKENI come from the germline V gene. CDR3 length: 19 residues. This PCR relied on a set of 60 Vbeta primers and 13 Jbeta primers. Only in-frame clones appear in the TCRdb table, and some are missing; sequencing was by immunoSEQ multiplex PCR. The table lists 140,000 to 150,000 clones. This clonotype was sampled from a woman aged 45-59 years in good health and CMV-seronegative. The rearrangement uses TRBV18 and TRBJ1-2, with D maybe TRBD1 (6 bases). The sequenced sample was PBMCs. The CDR3: CASSPSPSGQSTTSYGYTF. CDR3 nucleotide sequence: TGTGCCAGCTCACCAAGTCCCTCCGGACAGAGTACTACCTCCTATGGCTACACCTTC.